A selection of T cell receptor beta chains follows, all from one sample in a study of molecular identifiers for immune sequencing clone quantification. MiXCR, applied by TCRdb to the PCR reads, yields one record per CDR3 protein. The profile shows about 510,000 distinct CDR3 sequences, around a fifth of them singletons. Sequencing used naive CD8+ T cells from blood, with Jurkat cell RNA spiked in. These TCRs come from a human donor in good health. Some libraries in this study had Jurkat cell RNA spiked in. Both conserved end residues are part of each CDR3. The D gene is left open where the match is weak. Only part of the rows carry a size: once, few, many, or a class if the clone is expanded.

length	D	J	size	V	CDR3	DNA
13	TRBD1	TRBJ2-7	.	TRBV3-1	CASSGRTGTEQYF	TGTGCCAGCAGCGGGCGGACAGGGACCGAGCAGTACTTC
17	.	TRBJ2-6	.	TRBV4-3	CASSRVVKVSGANVLTF	TGCGCCAGCAGCCGAGTTGTGAAGGTCTCTGGGGCCAACGTCTTGACTTTC
16	.	TRBJ1-4	many	TRBV6-6	CASRDKQRSANEKLFF	TGTGCCAGCAGGGACAAGCAACGTTCGGCTAATGAAAAACTGTTTTTT
16	.	TRBJ2-1	few	TRBV19	CASSFSERPYYNEQFF	TGTGCCAGTAGTTTCAGCGAGCGGCCGTATTACAATGAGCAGTTCTTC
16	TRBD1	TRBJ1-2	.	TRBV5-1	CASSLGGQGSDYGYTF	TGCGCCAGCAGCTTGGGAGGACAGGGGTCGGACTATGGCTACACCTTC
15	TRBD1	TRBJ2-6	.	TRBV25-1	CASSTGDLGANVLTF	TGTGCCAGCAGTACAGGGGACCTTGGGGCCAACGTCCTGACTTTC
17	.	TRBJ2-2	few	TRBV11-3	CASSLDRDTDLPGELFF	TGTGCCAGCAGCTTAGATAGGGACACGGATTTGCCCGGGGAGCTGTTTTTT
12	.	TRBJ2-1	many	TRBV6-5	CASSRGYNEQFF	TGTGCCAGCAGTCGGGGATACAATGAGCAGTTCTTC
14	TRBD1	TRBJ1-5	many	TRBV12-3/TRBV12-4	CASSLQGVNQPQHF	TGTGCCAGCAGTTTACAGGGGGTCAATCAGCCCCAGCATTTT
16	.	TRBJ2-1	few	TRBV12-5	CASGLASVSSYNEQFF	TGTGCTAGTGGTTTGGCCTCAGTGAGCTCCTACAATGAGCAGTTCTTC
16	TRBD1	TRBJ2-2	.	TRBV12-3/TRBV12-4	CASNLPGQGATGELFF	TGTGCCAGCAACCTCCCGGGACAGGGGGCCACCGGGGAGCTGTTTTTT
17	TRBD2	TRBJ2-2	.	TRBV9	CASSVVTSGDVGGELFF	TGTGCCAGCAGCGTAGTTACTAGCGGGGATGTCGGCGGGGAGCTGTTTTTT
14	TRBD2	TRBJ2-7	few	TRBV28	CASSFWQGGYEQYF	TGTGCCAGCAGTTTTTGGCAGGGAGGGTACGAGCAGTACTTC
15	.	TRBJ2-7	few	TRBV7-3	CASSLEFGAVYEQYF	TGTGCCAGCAGCTTAGAGTTTGGGGCGGTCTACGAGCAGTACTTC
12	.	TRBJ1-2	many	TRBV30	CAWSVPPHGYTF	TGTGCCTGGAGTGTACCCCCTCATGGCTACACCTTC
12	TRBD1	TRBJ1-5	many	TRBV6-2/TRBV6-3	CASSYGGQTQHF	TGTGCCAGCAGTTATGGGGGACAGACCCAGCATTTT
15	TRBD1	TRBJ2-2	many	TRBV29-1	CSVELGTGVLGELFF	TGCAGCGTTGAATTGGGGACAGGGGTTCTCGGGGAGCTGTTTTTT
14	TRBD1	TRBJ2-7	few	TRBV6-2/TRBV6-3	CATGPGTASYEQYF	TGTGCCACCGGCCCCGGGACAGCCTCCTACGAGCAGTACTTC
13	.	TRBJ2-4	many	TRBV28	CASRTDLKDIQYF	TGTGCCAGCAGGACGGACCTCAAGGACATTCAGTACTTC
14	.	TRBJ2-7	.	TRBV12-3/TRBV12-4	CASSLYGQIYEQYF	TGTGCCAGCAGTTTGTATGGACAGATCTACGAGCAGTACTTC
16	.	TRBJ2-2	many	TRBV4-1	CASSQEVGANTGELFF	TGCGCCAGCAGCCAAGAAGTCGGAGCGAACACCGGGGAGCTGTTTTTT
14	.	TRBJ2-3	many	TRBV7-2	CASSLLDGTDTQYF	TGTGCCAGCAGCTTACTGGACGGAACAGATACGCAGTATTTT
14	.	TRBJ1-1	many	TRBV30	CAWSVGVTNTEAFF	TGTGCCTGGAGTGTAGGGGTTACGAACACTGAAGCTTTCTTT
16	TRBD2	TRBJ2-3	.	TRBV11-1	CASTFGLAERTDTQYF	TGTGCCAGCACCTTCGGACTAGCGGAGCGCACAGATACGCAGTATTTT
16	.	TRBJ1-2	few	TRBV7-2	CASSPTAGGANYGYTF	TGTGCCAGCAGCCCAACCGCCGGGGGGGCTAACTATGGCTACACCTTC
9	.	TRBJ1-5	many	TRBV7-4	CAGNQPQHF	TGTGCCGGCAATCAGCCCCAGCATTTT
13	.	TRBJ2-7	.	TRBV6-6	CASSEDPIYEQYF	TGTGCCAGCAGTGAGGACCCCATATACGAGCAGTACTTC
13	.	TRBJ1-2	few	TRBV7-9	CASSGEDGDGYTF	TGTGCCAGCAGCGGGGAGGACGGTGATGGCTACACCTTC
13	.	TRBJ2-5	.	TRBV7-2	CAERPLFAETQYF	TGTGCCGAAAGGCCCCTGTTCGCTGAGACCCAGTACTTC
16	TRBD1	TRBJ1-1	.	TRBV7-9	CASSPDLTGGGTEAFF	TGTGCCAGCAGCCCGGACCTGACAGGGGGCGGCACTGAAGCTTTCTTT
16	TRBD2	TRBJ2-1	.	TRBV13	CASSIPTNGGNNEQFF	TGTGCCAGCAGCATCCCGACTAACGGGGGGAATAATGAGCAGTTCTTC
11	.	TRBJ1-5	few	TRBV6-1	CASSDGQPQHF	TGTGCCAGCAGTGATGGTCAGCCCCAGCATTTT
15	TRBD2	TRBJ2-2	.	TRBV7-9	CASSRGRADTGELFF	TGTGCCAGCAGCCGCGGGAGGGCTGACACCGGGGAGCTGTTTTTT
18	TRBD2	TRBJ2-5	.	TRBV5-3	CARSFPGLAGGEAETQYF	TGTGCCAGAAGCTTCCCAGGACTAGCGGGGGGAGAAGCAGAGACCCAGTACTTC
17	TRBD2	TRBJ2-2	.	TRBV12-5	CASGLVLSGSGTGELFF	TGTGCTAGTGGTTTGGTTTTGAGCGGGAGCGGCACCGGGGAGCTGTTTTTT
13	.	TRBJ1-1	many	TRBV30	CAWSPGGDTEAFF	TGTGCCTGGAGTCCCGGGGGGGACACTGAAGCTTTCTTT
15	TRBD2	TRBJ2-1	many	TRBV24-1	CATSEGTSGSEEQFF	TGTGCCACCAGTGAGGGGACTAGCGGGAGTGAGGAGCAGTTCTTC
15	.	TRBJ1-1	many	TRBV5-6	CASSSLDSLNTEAFF	TGTGCCAGCAGCTCTTTGGACAGCCTGAACACTGAAGCTTTCTTT
13	.	TRBJ2-7	few	TRBV19	CASSDGGIYEQYF	TGTGCCAGTAGTGACGGCGGGATTTACGAGCAGTACTTC
11	.	TRBJ2-7	few	TRBV30	CAWGITSEQYF	TGTGCCTGGGGTATAACTAGCGAGCAGTACTTC
15	.	TRBJ2-5	few	TRBV12-3/TRBV12-4	CASSLVGRLQETQYF	TGTGCCAGCAGTTTGGTGGGACGCCTCCAAGAGACCCAGTACTTC
18	TRBD2	TRBJ2-3	few	TRBV20-1	CSAPVGLADFPSTDTQYF	TGCAGTGCCCCTGTGGGACTAGCGGACTTCCCTAGCACAGATACGCAGTATTTT
12	.	TRBJ1-1	.	TRBV30	CAWELWDTEAFF	TGTGCCTGGGAACTGTGGGACACTGAAGCTTTCTTT
16	TRBD1	TRBJ2-5	few	TRBV7-9	CASSSLDRVNQETQYF	TGTGCCAGCAGCTCTCTGGACAGGGTAAACCAAGAGACCCAGTACTTC
16	TRBD1	TRBJ1-1	few	TRBV4-1	CASSLGTGAMNTEAFF	TGCGCCAGCAGCCTTGGGACAGGGGCCATGAACACTGAAGCTTTCTTT
15	.	TRBJ2-7	.	TRBV4-1	CASSQEHGQQYVQYF	TGCGCCAGCAGCCAAGAGCACGGACAGCAATACGTGCAGTACTTC